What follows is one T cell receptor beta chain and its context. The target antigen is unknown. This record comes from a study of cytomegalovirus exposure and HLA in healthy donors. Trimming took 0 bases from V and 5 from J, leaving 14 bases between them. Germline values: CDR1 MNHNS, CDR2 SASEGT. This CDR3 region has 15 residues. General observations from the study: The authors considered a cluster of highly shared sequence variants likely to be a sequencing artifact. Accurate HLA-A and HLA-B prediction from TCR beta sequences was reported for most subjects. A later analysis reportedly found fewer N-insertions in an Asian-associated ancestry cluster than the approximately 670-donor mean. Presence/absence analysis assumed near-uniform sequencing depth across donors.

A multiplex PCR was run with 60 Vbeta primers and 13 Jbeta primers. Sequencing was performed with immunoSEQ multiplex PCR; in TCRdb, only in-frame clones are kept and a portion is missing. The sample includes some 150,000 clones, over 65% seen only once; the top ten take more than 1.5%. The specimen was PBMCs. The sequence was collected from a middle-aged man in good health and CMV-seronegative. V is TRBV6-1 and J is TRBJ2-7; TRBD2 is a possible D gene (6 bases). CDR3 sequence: CASSEAGGYPNEQYF. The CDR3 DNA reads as TGTGCCAGCAGTGAAGCCGGGGGATACCCTAACGAGCAGTACTTC.